This T cell receptor (beta chain) was retrieved from a study of cytomegalovirus exposure and HLA in healthy donors. Study results and caveats: Later work found most CMV-associated TCR beta chains apparently HLA-restricted.

This clone was found a few times. Its target is unknown. The PCR was carried out with 60 Vbeta primers and 13 Jbeta primers. Sequencing was performed with immunoSEQ multiplex PCR; in TCRdb, only in-frame clones are kept and a portion is missing. Of roughly 200,000 clones listed, approximately 80% are singletons. The CDR3 extends over 15 amino acids. Germline V gene lookup returns CDR1 LNHDA and CDR2 SQIVND (reference sequence). With 3 bases clipped from V and 7 bases from J, the junction kept 10 bases outside the gene matches. This chain joins TRBV19 and TRBJ2-7; 9 positions agree with TRBD1. The origin of this receptor is a man aged 55 to 70 in good health and CMV-seronegative. The sequenced sample consisted of PBMCs. DNA of the CDR3: TGTGCCAGTAGTATCCAGTGGACAGGGGTGGGGGAGCAGTACTTC. Amino acids: CASSIQWTGVGEQYF.